Each of the 30 T cell receptor beta chains below was sequenced from the same sample in a study of T cell changes during pregnancy in multiple sclerosis. Clones were read by immunoSEQ multiplex PCR, and TCRdb kept only the in-frame ones, dropping some. The sample contains tens of thousands of clones, roughly 90% of which appear only once. Sequenced material: peripheral blood, taken in the second trimester of pregnancy. The receptor set was obtained from a female donor with multiple sclerosis, enrolled in a pregnancy study.

J is TRBJ1-6 and V is TRBV18; TRBD1 agrees at 8 bases. V lost 5 bases, J lost 10 bases, and 7 bases stayed unmatched. This CDR3 spans 14 amino acids. The germline gives CDR1 KGHSH, CDR2 LQKENI. CDR3 amino acids: CASSDGQGWSPLHF. CDR3 coding DNA: TGTGCCAGCTCAGATGGACAGGGATGGTCACCCCTCCACTTT. The variable domain in full, with the rest retrieved from reference TRBV18 and TRBJ1-6, is NAGVMQNPRHLVRRRGQEARLRCSPMKGHSHVYWYRQLPEEGLKFMVYLQKENIIDESGMPKERFSAEFPKEGPSILRIQQVVRGDSAAYFCASSDGQGWSPLHFGNGTRLTVT.

This chain uses TRBV7-2 with TRBJ1-2; 10 positions agree with TRBD1. Per germline, CDR1 SGHTA and CDR2 FQGNSA. J gave up 8 bases and V 5 bases, and 8 bases lay outside the gene matches. The CDR3 loop spans 14 amino acids. CDR3 in DNA: TGTGCCAGCAGCCCACGGGGACAGGGGCACGGCTACACCTTC. Translated: CASSPRGQGHGYTF.

This clone came up once. The CDR3 loop reads CASSLRGPNTGELFF. Here the CDR3 DNA reads TGCGCCAGCTCCTTGCGGGGGCCTAACACCGGGGAGCTGTTTTTT. V is TRBV5-1 and J is TRBJ2-2, with D maybe TRBD2 (7 bases). This CDR3 comprises 15 residues. With 7 bases removed from V and 2 bases from J, the gap between germline ends came to 15 bases. Germline CDR1 reads SGHRS; CDR2 reads YFSETQ.

CDR3 amino acids: CASSPRQGEQYF. For the CDR3, the DNA is TGTGCCAGCTCACCAAGGCAGGGCGAGCAGTACTTC. This sequence joins TRBV18 and TRBJ2-7, with D perhaps TRBD1 (5 bases). Trimming left V 2 bases short and J 6 bases short, with 8 bases between. This CDR3 spans 12 amino acids. Per the germline V gene, CDR1 is KGHSH and CDR2 is LQKENI. The full variable domain, rest sourced from reference TRBV18 and TRBJ2-7, is NAGVMQNPRHLVRRRGQEARLRCSPMKGHSHVYWYRQLPEEGLKFMVYLQKENIIDESGMPKERFSAEFPKEGPSILRIQQVVRGDSAAYFCASSPRQGEQYFGPGTRLTVT.

V gene TRBV19 combines with J gene TRBJ1-2; the match to TRBD1 covers 9 bases. In germline, CDR1 is LNHDA, CDR2 SQIVND (reference sequence). V was clipped by 3 bases and J by 2 bases; unmatched bases: 7. CDR3 size: 16 residues. The CDR3 nucleotides read TGTGCCAGTAGTATTTATCACAGGGGGCCAAACTATGGCTACACCTTC. It codes for CASSIYHRGPNYGYTF.

Here the CDR3 DNA reads TGTGCCAGCTTCGGACAGCCTTACACAGATACGCAGTATTTT. This gives the protein CASFGQPYTDTQYF. This rearrangement joins TRBV6-9 to TRBJ2-3, with D possibly being TRBD1 (6 bases). The CDR3 has 14 residues. CDR1 MNHGY and CDR2 SVAAGI come from the germline V gene. V was clipped by 8 bases and J by 2 bases, with 14 bases between them.

V gene TRBV2 combines with J gene TRBJ1-6; maybe TRBD1 (5 bases). CDR1 is SNHLY, CDR2 FYNNEI, per germline. The V end was cut by 5 bases, the J end by 7 bases, with 24 bases between. The CDR3 extends over 18 amino acids. The CDR3 spells CASSPTPPPTGPNSPLHF. The CDR3 nucleotides read TGTGCCAGCAGTCCCACGCCCCCTCCTACAGGCCCAAATTCACCCCTCCACTTT.

The chain joins TRBV19 to TRBJ1-2; 8 bases align to TRBD1. The CDR3 has 14 residues. Germline loops: CDR1 LNHDA, CDR2 SQIVND (reference sequence). With 5 bases clipped from V and 4 bases from J, the junction kept 6 bases outside the gene matches. The CDR3 region has the DNA TGTGCCAGTAGTTTTTACACAGGGGGCTATGGCTACACCTTC. Its protein product is CASSFYTGGYGYTF.

V and J are TRBV11-1 and TRBJ2-3; possible D gene TRBD2, 6 bases. CDR1 SGHAT and CDR2 FQDESV come from the germline V gene (reference sequence). The CDR3 spans 16 residues. The V gene lost 2 bases and the J gene lost 4 bases, with 16 bases spanning the gap. CDR3 sequence (DNA): TGTGCCAGCAGCTTACTATGGGCGGGGTCTGCAGATACGCAGTATTTT. It translates to CASSLLWAGSADTQYF.

The table lists this clone with a count of one. The chain combines TRBV5-1 with TRBJ1-4; 7 bases are shared with TRBD1. V gave up 2 bases and J gave up 4 bases; unmatched junction bases: 2. Germline V gene data show CDR1 as SGHRS and CDR2 as YFSETQ. The CDR3 length is 14 residues. The chain's CDR3 is CASSLQGINEKLFF. The CDR3 nucleotides read TGCGCCAGCAGCTTACAGGGGATTAATGAAAAACTGTTTTTT.

The chain employs TRBV12-2 and TRBJ2-7; the D segment call TRBD2 is taken from the table without a DNA check. TRBV12-2 is a pseudogene locus. The length of the CDR3 is 14 residues. The CDR3 spells CASRSRGRAYEQYF. The CDR3 nucleotides are TGTGCAAGTCGCTCACGGGGGAGGGCCTACGAGCAGTACTTC.

The chain joins TRBV6-1 to TRBJ2-7; 10 bases match TRBD1. The CDR3 runs to 16 residues. Germline V gene data show CDR1 as MNHNS and CDR2 as SASEGT. V lost 4 bases, J lost 7 bases, and 13 bases stayed unmatched. In DNA form, the CDR3 reads TGTGCCAGCAGTGGCCGGGACAGGGGAACATTTTCAGAGCAGTACTTC. It translates to CASSGRDRGTFSEQYF.

The chain is built from TRBV7-3 and TRBJ1-1; TRBD1 might be the D (6 bases). The CDR3 is 15 residues long. From germline, CDR1 is SGHTA and CDR2 FQGTGA. The V gene lost 5 bases and the J gene lost 0 bases, with 13 bases spanning the gap. DNA for the CDR3: TGTGCCAGCAGCGAGGGACACTTCATGAACACTGAAGCTTTCTTT. It specifies CASSEGHFMNTEAFF.

The chain carries TRBV7-3 and TRBJ1-6; 8 bases are a match to TRBD1. With 6 bases clipped from V and 7 bases from J, the junction kept 8 bases outside the gene matches. This CDR3 contains 15 residues. Germline CDR1 SGHTA, CDR2 FQGTGA. For the CDR3, the DNA is TGTGCCAGCAGTAGGGACAGGCCGGACAATTCACCCCTCCACTTT. This gives the protein CASSRDRPDNSPLHF. Based on the CDR3 plus reference TRBV7-3 and TRBJ1-6, the full variable domain is GAGVSQTPSNKVTEKGKYVELRCDPISGHTALYWYRQSLGQGPEFLIYFQGTGAADDSGLPNDRFFAVRPEGSVSTLKIQRTERGDSAVYLCASSRDRPDNSPLHFGNGTRLTVT.

About this clone itself: Mismatch with germline at one junction end may stem from a read error. This chain uses TRBV7-7 with TRBJ2-6; TRBD2 might be the D (5 bases). This CDR3 contains 13 residues. Germline values: CDR1 SSHAT, CDR2 FNYEAQ (reference sequence). The DNA for the CDR3 is TGTGCTAGCAGCGGCCCTGGGGCCAACGTCCTGACTTTC. Encoded protein: CASSGPGANVLTF.

This chain connects TRBV5-1 to TRBJ1-5; maybe TRBD1 (5 bases). The CDR3 extends over 14 amino acids. Trimming stripped 4 bases from V and 3 bases from J, with 11 bases between. Looked up from germline, CDR1 is SGHRS and CDR2 is YFSETQ. In nucleotides, the CDR3 is TGCGCCAGCAGCCCCCAGGGTCCCAATCAGCCCCAGCATTTT. It translates to CASSPQGPNQPQHF.

V and J are TRBV2 and TRBJ2-7; TRBD1 aligns across 8 bases. V shed 5 bases, J shed 2 bases, and the junction held 8 bases outside the gene matches. Per the germline V gene, CDR1 is SNHLY and CDR2 is FYNNEI. The CDR3 covers 15 residues. CDR3 sequence: CASSYPDRGTYEQYF. As DNA, the CDR3 is TGTGCCAGCAGTTACCCCGACAGGGGAACCTACGAGCAGTACTTC.

This clone was detected once. This chain links TRBV30 with TRBJ1-2, with a possible D match to TRBD1 (5 bases). Germline assignment: CDR1 GTSNPN and CDR2 SVGIG (reference sequence). Trimming stripped 4 bases from V and 8 bases from J, with 11 bases between. The CDR3 covers 11 residues. In nucleotides, the CDR3 is TGTGCCTGGACCACAGGCTGGGGCTACACCTTC. Translation gives CAWTTGWGYTF.

This clone turned up a few times. The chain couples TRBV30 to TRBJ1-6, with 7 bases matching TRBD1. This CDR3 contains 14 residues. V dropped 4 bases and J dropped 5; count of bases not matched to a gene: 5. Germline values: CDR1 GTSNPN, CDR2 SVGIG (reference sequence). The CDR3 protein is CAWTKGTDNSPLHF. The DNA for the CDR3 is TGTGCCTGGACAAAGGGGACAGATAATTCACCCCTCCACTTT.

This sequence joins TRBV2 and TRBJ1-6, with D maybe TRBD1 (5 bases). The germline CDR1 and CDR2 sequences are SNHLY and FYNNEI. The CDR3 is 16 residues long. The ends were cut back, 8 bases at V and 5 bases at J, with 19 bases in the middle. The CDR3 DNA reads TGTGCCAGCTCCCTCGACAGTGTGAGACATAATTCACCCCTCCACTTT. It is translated as CASSLDSVRHNSPLHF.

The chain's CDR3 is CASSLGILAGQGVPGELFF. The CDR3 DNA is TGTGCCAGCAGCCTAGGAATTCTAGCGGGACAGGGGGTCCCCGGGGAGCTGTTTTTT. The chain links TRBV9 to TRBJ2-2, with TRBD1 identical over 11 bases. The germline V gene encodes CDR1 SGDLS and CDR2 YYNGEE. This CDR3 has 19 residues. The V gene end was trimmed by 4 bases and the J gene end by 6 bases; junction bases not matched to a gene: 17. The full variable domain, its missing parts supplied by reference TRBV9 and TRBJ2-2, is DSGVTQTPKHLITATGQRVTLRCSPRSGDLSVYWYQQSLDQGLQFLIQYYNGEERAKGNILERFSAQQFPDLHSELNLSSLELGDSALYFCASSLGILAGQGVPGELFFGEGSRLTVL.

This chain links TRBV4-3 with TRBJ1-6; D gene ambiguous. The CDR3 length is 13 residues. Germline V gene lookup returns CDR1 LGHNA and CDR2 YSLEER. The CDR3 DNA reads TGCGCGCCACTGACACGTGGGAATTCACCCCTCCACTTT. It translates to CAPLTRGNSPLHF.

This rearrangement joins TRBV5-1 to TRBJ1-2; 7 bases map to TRBD1. Germline V gene sequence: CDR1 SGHRS, CDR2 YFSETQ. After removal of 0 bases from V and 2 bases from J, the junction contained 7 bases not matched to a gene. This CDR3 comprises 16 residues. The CDR3 DNA reads TGCGCCAGCAGCTTGGCTCTTGGACAGGAGAACTATGGCTACACCTTC. This translates into CASSLALGQENYGYTF.

The chain joins TRBV5-1 to TRBJ1-6; 7 bases are a match to TRBD1. V lost 6 bases, J lost 5 bases, and 2 bases stayed unmatched. The CDR3 consists of 13 residues. Germline loops: CDR1 SGHRS, CDR2 YFSETQ. The CDR3 nucleotides read TGCGCCAGCAACAGGGGAGATAATTCACCCCTCCACTTT. Translating gives CASNRGDNSPLHF.

The chain combines TRBV2 with TRBJ1-5; D unclear. The CDR3 contains 15 residues. Germline values: CDR1 SNHLY, CDR2 FYNNEI. With 1 base removed from V and 0 bases from J, the gap between germline ends came to 7 bases. The CDR3 reads CASSEVGSSNQPQHF. The CDR3 DNA sequence: TGTGCCAGCAGTGAAGTAGGGAGTAGCAATCAGCCCCAGCATTTT.

The J gene is TRBJ2-3, the V gene TRBV7-8; the D is unclear. Trimming removed 3 bases at V and 6 bases at J, with 4 bases between. CDR1 SGHVS and CDR2 FQNEAQ come from the germline V gene. The CDR3 sequence is 11 residues long. The CDR3, as DNA: TGTGCCAGCAGCTTCGTGGATACGCAGTATTTT. This gives the protein CASSFVDTQYF.

This chain uses TRBV18 with TRBJ2-7; no clear D. CDR3 length: 13 residues. V lost 4 bases and J lost 6, with 13 bases in between. Germline values: CDR1 KGHSH, CDR2 LQKENI. The CDR3 region has the DNA TGTGCCAGCTCACTCCGTGAGCCCGTCGAGCAGTACTTC. It encodes CASSLREPVEQYF.

The rearrangement links TRBV2 to TRBJ2-6, with D unclear. Trimming stripped 4 bases from V and 4 bases from J, with 11 bases between. CDR1 and CDR2 from the germline V gene are SNHLY and FYNNEI. The CDR3 has 15 amino acids. The CDR3, as DNA: TGTGCCAGCAGTGTCCCCGCGGCCGGGGCCAACGTCCTGACTTTC. Translated, it gives CASSVPAAGANVLTF.

The CDR3 sequence is CAISESRIEAFF. Written as DNA, the CDR3 is TGTGCCATCAGTGAGTCCCGTATTGAAGCTTTCTTT. V gene TRBV10-3 combines with J gene TRBJ1-1; D not resolved. The CDR3 extends over 12 amino acids. The germline gives CDR1 ENHRY, CDR2 SYGVKD. V was pared by 0 bases and J by 7 bases, with 6 bases between.

The CDR3, as DNA: TGTGCCAGCAGCTTTCGTACAGGGGACACTGAAGCTTTCTTT. As protein: CASSFRTGDTEAFF. V is TRBV7-9 and J is TRBJ1-1; 7 bases map to TRBD1. The CDR3 is made up of 14 amino acids. V shed 3 bases, J shed 3 bases, and the junction held 4 bases outside the gene matches. Germline loops: CDR1 SEHNR, CDR2 FQNEAQ (reference sequence). The variable domain in full, with the rest retrieved from reference TRBV7-9 and TRBJ1-1, is DTGVSQNPRHKITKRGQNVTFRCDPISEHNRLYWYRQTLGQGPEFLTYFQNEAQLEKSRLLSDRFSAERPKGSFSTLEIQRTEQGDSAMYLCASSFRTGDTEAFFGQGTRLTVV.